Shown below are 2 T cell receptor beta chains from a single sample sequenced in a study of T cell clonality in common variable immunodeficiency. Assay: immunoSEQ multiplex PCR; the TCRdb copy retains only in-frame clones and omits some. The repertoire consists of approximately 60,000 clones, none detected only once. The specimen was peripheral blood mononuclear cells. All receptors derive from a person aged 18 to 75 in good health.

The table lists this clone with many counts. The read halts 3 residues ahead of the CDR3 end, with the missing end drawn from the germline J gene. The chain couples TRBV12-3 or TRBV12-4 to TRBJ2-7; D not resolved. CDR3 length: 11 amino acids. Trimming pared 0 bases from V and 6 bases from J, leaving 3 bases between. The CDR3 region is CASSLALEQYF. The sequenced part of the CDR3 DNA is TGTGCCAGCAGTTTAGCCCTCGAG.

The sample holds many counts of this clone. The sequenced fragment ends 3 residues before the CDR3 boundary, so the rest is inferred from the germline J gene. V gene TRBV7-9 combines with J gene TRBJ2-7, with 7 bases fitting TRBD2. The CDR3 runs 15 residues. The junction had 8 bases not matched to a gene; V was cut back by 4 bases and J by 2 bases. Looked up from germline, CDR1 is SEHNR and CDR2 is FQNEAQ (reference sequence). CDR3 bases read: TGTGCCAGCAGCTCCCAACTAGCGAACCCCTACGAG. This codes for CASSSQLANPYE. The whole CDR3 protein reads CASSSQLANPYEQYF.